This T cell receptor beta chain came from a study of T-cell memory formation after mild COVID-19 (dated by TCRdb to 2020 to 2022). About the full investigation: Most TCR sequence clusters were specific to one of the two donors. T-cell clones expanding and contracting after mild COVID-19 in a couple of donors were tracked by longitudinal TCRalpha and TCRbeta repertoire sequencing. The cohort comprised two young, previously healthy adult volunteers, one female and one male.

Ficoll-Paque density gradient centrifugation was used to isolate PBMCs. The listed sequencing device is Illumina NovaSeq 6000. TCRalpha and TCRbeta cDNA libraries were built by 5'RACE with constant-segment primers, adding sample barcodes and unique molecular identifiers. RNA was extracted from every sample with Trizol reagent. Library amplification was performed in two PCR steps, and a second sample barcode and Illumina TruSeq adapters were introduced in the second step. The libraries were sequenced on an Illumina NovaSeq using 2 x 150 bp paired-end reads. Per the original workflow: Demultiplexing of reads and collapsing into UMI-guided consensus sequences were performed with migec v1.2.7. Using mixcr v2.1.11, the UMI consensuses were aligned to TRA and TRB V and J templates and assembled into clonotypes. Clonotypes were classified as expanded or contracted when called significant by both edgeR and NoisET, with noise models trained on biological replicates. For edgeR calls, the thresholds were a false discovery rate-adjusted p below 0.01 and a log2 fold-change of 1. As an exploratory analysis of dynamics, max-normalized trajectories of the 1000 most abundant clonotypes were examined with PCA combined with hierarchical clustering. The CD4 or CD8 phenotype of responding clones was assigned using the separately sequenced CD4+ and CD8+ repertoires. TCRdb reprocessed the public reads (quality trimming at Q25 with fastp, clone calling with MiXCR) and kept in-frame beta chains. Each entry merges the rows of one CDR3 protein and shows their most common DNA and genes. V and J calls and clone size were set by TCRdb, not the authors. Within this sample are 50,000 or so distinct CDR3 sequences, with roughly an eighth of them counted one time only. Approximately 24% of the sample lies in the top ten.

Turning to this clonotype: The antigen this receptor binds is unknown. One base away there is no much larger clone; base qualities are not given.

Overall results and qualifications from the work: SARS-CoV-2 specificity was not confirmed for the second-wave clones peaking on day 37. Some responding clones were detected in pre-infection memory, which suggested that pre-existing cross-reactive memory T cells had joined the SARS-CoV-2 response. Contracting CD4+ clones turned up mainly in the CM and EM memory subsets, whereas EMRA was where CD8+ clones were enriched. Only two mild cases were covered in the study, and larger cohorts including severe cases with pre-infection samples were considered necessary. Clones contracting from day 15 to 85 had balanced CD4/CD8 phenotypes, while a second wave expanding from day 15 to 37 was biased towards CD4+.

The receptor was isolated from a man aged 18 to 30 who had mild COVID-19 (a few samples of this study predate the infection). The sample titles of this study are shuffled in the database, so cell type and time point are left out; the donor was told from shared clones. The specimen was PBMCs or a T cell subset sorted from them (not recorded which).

This receptor carries the CDR3 CASSRTPGQGREQFF. The DNA sequence reads TGTGCCAGCAGCCGAACTCCCGGACAGGGCCGGGAGCAGTTCTTC. In this chain, TRBV5-8 is recombined with TRBJ2-1; TRBD1 fits 8 bases in the junction. Spanning cysteine to phenylalanine, the CDR3 consists of 15 amino acids. The CDR3 DNA has 45 bases and is translated from base 1. Sequences SGHTS (CDR1) and YDEGEE (CDR2) are obtained from the germline V gene. Trimming removed 4 bases from V and 10 bases from J; the gene matches leave 13 bases unexplained.